The 6 T cell receptor beta chains presented below share a single source sample, sequenced in a study of shared clonotypes between healthy human individuals. The repertoire was sequenced with immunoSEQ multiplex PCR; TCRdb's copy has only in-frame clones and lacks some. This sample has 2 million to 2.5 million clones, with 90% to 95% found just once. Sequencing input: naive CD4+ T cells from PBMCs. Subset described: CD45RA+ positively selected. Receptors originate from a young man in good health. Some clones in this sample may be carry-over from other donors' samples.

This rearrangement joins TRBV4-2 to TRBJ2-1; TRBD2 might be the D (5 bases). V shed 1 base and J shed 13 bases, with 14 bases lying between them. CDR1 is LGHNA and CDR2 is YNFKEQ in the germline V gene. CDR3 length equals 13 residues. The CDR3 is CASSQGTSLRQFF. The CDR3 DNA reads as TGTGCCAGCAGCCAAGGGACTTCACTTCGTCAGTTCTTC.

The chain couples TRBV7-2 to TRBJ2-3; D gene unclear. V was cut by 3 bases and J by 7 bases, with 8 bases left in between. CDR1 and CDR2 from the germline V gene are SGHTA and FQGNSA. The CDR3 extends over 12 amino acids. The CDR3 loop reads CASSFRPYTQYF. In DNA, the CDR3 is TGTGCCAGCAGCTTTAGGCCGTATACGCAGTATTTT.

This rearrangement joins TRBV6-6 to TRBJ1-3; D remains ambiguous. This CDR3 comprises 15 residues. V shed 6 bases and J shed 0 bases, with 12 bases lying between them. Germline lookup yields CDR1 MNHNY and CDR2 SVGAGI (reference sequence). Here the CDR3 reads CASSSPGDSGNTIYF. The CDR3 DNA reads TGTGCCAGCAGCTCCCCCGGCGACTCTGGAAACACCATATATTTT.

The chain couples TRBV10-3 to TRBJ2-5; TRBD1 matches at 9 bases. TRBJ2-7 explains the end of the DNA better; the J call may be wrong. Germline CDR1 reads ENHRY; CDR2 reads SYGVKD. The CDR3 length is 12 residues. This chain's CDR3 is CAIRTGGYEQYF. The CDR3 DNA follows: TGTGCCATCAGGACAGGGGGTTACGAGCAGTACTTC.

The chain has TRBV25-1 and TRBJ1-1; TRBD1 might be the D (6 bases). Trimming took 1 base from V and 6 from J, leaving 12 bases between them. Germline assignment: CDR1 MGHDK and CDR2 SYGVNS. The CDR3 has 14 residues. CDR3 loop: CASSEFWEGAEAFF. The CDR3 bases are TGTGCCAGCAGTGAATTCTGGGAGGGGGCTGAAGCTTTCTTT.

The J gene is TRBJ1-2, the V gene TRBV18; TRBD1 agrees at 10 bases. The CDR3 is 16 residues long. Germline V gene lookup returns CDR1 KGHSH and CDR2 LQKENI. Trimming took 4 bases from V and 1 from J; bases not matched to a gene: 6. This chain's CDR3 is CASSRTGTGDNYGYTF. The CDR3 DNA sequence: TGTGCCAGCTCACGCACCGGGACAGGGGATAACTATGGCTACACCTTC.